These T cell receptor beta chains were read from a single sample in a study of blood T cell repertoires in COVID-19. The protocol was immunoSEQ multiplex PCR, while the TCRdb copy is restricted to in-frame clones and leaves out a portion. The repertoire consists of under 95,000 clones, with under 85% occurring once and the leading ten covering 25% to 30%. The sample taken for sequencing was peripheral blood. Source of these receptors: a woman aged 80 or over with acute or convalescent COVID-19. Both conserved end residues are part of each CDR3. The order of the fields is CDR3 protein, CDR3 DNA, J gene, clone size, D gene, V gene. D genes are given only for firm matches. Clone size appears in some rows only: once, few, many, or a class for an expanded clone.

CDR3aa: CASSPAARGRHSPLHF
CDR3nt: TGTGCCAGCAGCCCGGCGGCGAGGGGGCGTCACTCACCCCTCCACTTT
j_gene: TRBJ1-6
abundance: NA
d_gene: TRBD1
v_gene: TRBV4-2

CDR3aa: CASSPGEDTQYF
CDR3nt: TGTGCCAGCTCACCTGGGGAGGATACGCAGTATTTT
j_gene: TRBJ2-3
abundance: NA
d_gene: NA
v_gene: TRBV18

CDR3aa: CASSRSGRVEQYF
CDR3nt: TGTGCCAGCAGCCGGAGCGGGAGGGTCGAGCAGTACTTC
j_gene: TRBJ2-7
abundance: NA
d_gene: TRBD2
v_gene: TRBV3-1/TRBV3-2

CDR3aa: CASSEMAGSTDTQYF
CDR3nt: TGTGCCAGCAGTGAAATGGCGGGTAGCACAGATACGCAGTATTTT
j_gene: TRBJ2-3
abundance: few
d_gene: NA
v_gene: TRBV2

CDR3aa: CAWSVWGEGADTQYF
CDR3nt: TGTGCCTGGAGTGTATGGGGGGAAGGCGCCGATACGCAGTATTTT
j_gene: TRBJ2-3
abundance: NA
d_gene: NA
v_gene: TRBV30

CDR3aa: CASSFQVNNEQFF
CDR3nt: TGTGCCAGCAGCTTCCAGGTTAACAATGAGCAGTTCTTC
j_gene: TRBJ2-1
abundance: few
d_gene: NA
v_gene: TRBV11-3

CDR3aa: CASTEQREHGYTF
CDR3nt: TGTGCCAGCACCGAACAGAGGGAGCATGGCTACACCTTC
j_gene: TRBJ1-2
abundance: NA
d_gene: NA
v_gene: TRBV6-6

CDR3aa: CASSRPGGGLSGNTIYF
CDR3nt: TGTGCCAGCAGCCGGCCCGGGGGGGGGCTCTCTGGAAACACCATATATTTT
j_gene: TRBJ1-3
abundance: NA
d_gene: NA
v_gene: TRBV4-2

CDR3aa: CASSQGSSSGSTDTQYF
CDR3nt: TGTGCCAGCAGCCAAGGTTCGTCGAGCGGGAGCACAGATACGCAGTATTTT
j_gene: TRBJ2-3
abundance: NA
d_gene: NA
v_gene: TRBV3-1/TRBV3-2

CDR3aa: CASSQEWAETQYF
CDR3nt: TGTGCCAGCAGCCAAGAATGGGCAGAGACCCAGTACTTC
j_gene: TRBJ2-5
abundance: NA
d_gene: NA
v_gene: TRBV14

CDR3aa: CASSEQGGEQYF
CDR3nt: TGCGCCAGCAGTGAGCAGGGTGGCGAGCAGTACTTC
j_gene: TRBJ2-7
abundance: NA
d_gene: NA
v_gene: TRBV10-2

CDR3aa: CASSKTGGADLTQYF
CDR3nt: TGTGCCAGCAGCAAAACGGGCGGGGCCGACCTGACCCAGTACTTC
j_gene: TRBJ2-5
abundance: NA
d_gene: NA
v_gene: TRBV7-2

CDR3aa: CASSLLTGLSSYEQYF
CDR3nt: TGTGCCAGCAGCTTATTAACTGGGCTCAGCTCCTACGAGCAGTACTTC
j_gene: TRBJ2-7
abundance: NA
d_gene: NA
v_gene: TRBV5-6

CDR3aa: CASSKGGRRSYEQYF
CDR3nt: TGTGCCAGCAGCAAAGGCGGTCGGCGCTCCTACGAGCAGTACTTC
j_gene: TRBJ2-7
abundance: NA
d_gene: NA
v_gene: TRBV21-1

CDR3aa: CASSKDSGSREKLFF
CDR3nt: TGTGCCAGCAGCAAAGATTCAGGGTCTCGAGAAAAACTGTTTTTT
j_gene: TRBJ1-4
abundance: NA
d_gene: NA
v_gene: TRBV21-1

CDR3aa: CASSLASDGYTF
CDR3nt: TGTGCCAGCAGCTTAGCCTCAGATGGCTACACCTTC
j_gene: TRBJ1-2
abundance: NA
d_gene: NA
v_gene: TRBV7-9

CDR3aa: CASRLAGVDEQYF
CDR3nt: TGTGCCAGCAGGCTAGCGGGAGTAGACGAGCAGTACTTC
j_gene: TRBJ2-7
abundance: NA
d_gene: TRBD2
v_gene: TRBV6-5

CDR3aa: CASTRTGREPQHF
CDR3nt: TGTGCCAGCACTAGGACAGGGAGGGAGCCCCAGCATTTT
j_gene: TRBJ1-5
abundance: once
d_gene: TRBD1
v_gene: TRBV6-5

CDR3aa: CATRGEALQETQYF
CDR3nt: TGTGCCACCCGGGGGGAGGCTTTACAAGAGACCCAGTACTTC
j_gene: TRBJ2-5
abundance: NA
d_gene: TRBD2
v_gene: TRBV10-3

CDR3aa: CASSLGGSQFGEQYF
CDR3nt: TGCGCCAGCAGCTTGGGGGGCTCCCAATTTGGCGAGCAGTACTTC
j_gene: TRBJ2-7
abundance: NA
d_gene: NA
v_gene: TRBV5-1

CDR3aa: CASSQSQGGTEAFF
CDR3nt: TGTGCCAGCAGCCAGTCACAGGGTGGCACTGAAGCTTTCTTT
j_gene: TRBJ1-1
abundance: NA
d_gene: NA
v_gene: TRBV3-1/TRBV3-2

CDR3aa: CASTDTGGSYNEQFF
CDR3nt: TGTGCCAGTACCGATACGGGGGGCTCCTACAATGAGCAGTTCTTC
j_gene: TRBJ2-1
abundance: NA
d_gene: TRBD2
v_gene: TRBV19

CDR3aa: CASSLGGGWDTEAFF
CDR3nt: TGTGCCAGCAGCCTGGGTGGGGGCTGGGACACTGAAGCTTTCTTT
j_gene: TRBJ1-1
abundance: NA
d_gene: NA
v_gene: TRBV27

CDR3aa: CASSLDRVNTEAFF
CDR3nt: TGCGCCAGCAGCTTGGACAGGGTGAACACTGAAGCTTTCTTT
j_gene: TRBJ1-1
abundance: NA
d_gene: NA
v_gene: TRBV5-1

CDR3aa: CASSHDGQALGLHF
CDR3nt: TGCGCCAGCAGCCACGATGGACAGGCCCTGGGCCTCCACTTT
j_gene: TRBJ1-6
abundance: NA
d_gene: TRBD1
v_gene: TRBV4-1

CDR3aa: CASSLGTSNGQETQYF
CDR3nt: TGCGCCAGCAGCCTAGGGACTAGCAACGGGCAAGAGACCCAGTACTTC
j_gene: TRBJ2-5
abundance: NA
d_gene: TRBD2
v_gene: TRBV5-1

CDR3aa: CAFSGRAGDTQYF
CDR3nt: TGTGCCTTTAGCGGGAGGGCCGGCGATACGCAGTATTTT
j_gene: TRBJ2-3
abundance: NA
d_gene: TRBD2
v_gene: TRBV30

CDR3aa: CASTPGLEGFYEQYF
CDR3nt: TGTGCCAGCACTCCGGGACTAGAGGGGTTCTACGAGCAGTACTTC
j_gene: TRBJ2-7
abundance: NA
d_gene: NA
v_gene: TRBV21-1

CDR3aa: CASSLGQGSSYNSPLHF
CDR3nt: TGTGCCAGCAGCTTAGGTCAGGGGAGCTCCTATAATTCACCCCTCCACTTT
j_gene: TRBJ1-6
abundance: NA
d_gene: NA
v_gene: TRBV7-9

CDR3aa: CASSEGLAGGQIPDTQYF
CDR3nt: TGTGCCAGCAGCGAAGGACTAGCGGGAGGCCAAATACCAGATACGCAGTATTTT
j_gene: TRBJ2-3
abundance: NA
d_gene: TRBD2
v_gene: TRBV9

CDR3aa: CASSFGQGSYEQYF
CDR3nt: TGTGCCAGCAGTTTCGGACAAGGATCTTACGAGCAGTACTTC
j_gene: TRBJ2-7
abundance: NA
d_gene: NA
v_gene: TRBV27

CDR3aa: CASSYSQGSYEQYF
CDR3nt: TGTGCCAGCAGTTACTCGCAGGGCTCCTACGAGCAGTACTTC
j_gene: TRBJ2-7
abundance: NA
d_gene: NA
v_gene: TRBV6-5

CDR3aa: CASSTPLGQRLYGYTF
CDR3nt: TGCGCCAGCAGCACTCCCCTAGGACAAAGACTCTATGGCTACACCTTC
j_gene: TRBJ1-2
abundance: NA
d_gene: NA
v_gene: TRBV4-1

CDR3aa: CASSSGPSGSSYEQYF
CDR3nt: TGTGCCAGCAGTTCGGGGCCTAGCGGGAGCTCCTACGAGCAGTACTTC
j_gene: TRBJ2-7
abundance: NA
d_gene: TRBD2
v_gene: TRBV6-2/TRBV6-3

CDR3aa: CASSPLGLAGINTGELFF
CDR3nt: TGTGCCAGCTCACCACTTGGACTAGCGGGGATAAACACCGGGGAGCTGTTTTTT
j_gene: TRBJ2-2
abundance: NA
d_gene: TRBD2
v_gene: TRBV18

CDR3aa: CASVESGQRTDTQYF
CDR3nt: TGTGCCAGCGTCGAGTCGGGACAGAGAACAGATACGCAGTATTTT
j_gene: TRBJ2-3
abundance: NA
d_gene: TRBD1
v_gene: TRBV2

CDR3aa: CATSDVTTGETQYF
CDR3nt: TGTGCCACCAGTGATGTCACAACGGGGGAGACCCAGTACTTC
j_gene: TRBJ2-5
abundance: NA
d_gene: NA
v_gene: TRBV24-1

CDR3aa: CASSLEQGGTEAFF
CDR3nt: TGCGCCAGCAGCTTGGAACAGGGTGGTACTGAAGCTTTCTTT
j_gene: TRBJ1-1
abundance: NA
d_gene: NA
v_gene: TRBV5-1

CDR3aa: CASSTSRNQPQHF
CDR3nt: TGTGCCAGCAGTACTTCTCGGAATCAGCCCCAGCATTTT
j_gene: TRBJ1-5
abundance: NA
d_gene: NA
v_gene: TRBV6-5

CDR3aa: CASIFHFTGELFF
CDR3nt: TGTGCCAGCATTTTCCATTTCACCGGGGAGCTGTTTTTT
j_gene: TRBJ2-2
abundance: NA
d_gene: NA
v_gene: TRBV6-5

CDR3aa: CASSQGAGSGTEAFF
CDR3nt: TGTGCCAGCAGCCAAGGTGCGGGTAGCGGCACTGAAGCTTTCTTT
j_gene: TRBJ1-1
abundance: once
d_gene: NA
v_gene: TRBV3-1/TRBV3-2

CDR3aa: CASSQGSTAFGLGAPLHF
CDR3nt: TGTGCCAGCAGTCAAGGATCGACTGCCTTCGGTCTCGGCGCACCCCTCCACTTT
j_gene: TRBJ1-6
abundance: NA
d_gene: NA
v_gene: TRBV5-5

CDR3aa: CASSPGNRVVGNEQFF
CDR3nt: TGTGCCAGCTCACCAGGGAACAGGGTAGTCGGGAATGAGCAGTTCTTC
j_gene: TRBJ2-1
abundance: NA
d_gene: NA
v_gene: TRBV18

CDR3aa: CASSTIGRRGAYEQYF
CDR3nt: TGTGCCAGTAGTACTATCGGGAGACGGGGAGCCTACGAGCAGTACTTC
j_gene: TRBJ2-7
abundance: NA
d_gene: NA
v_gene: TRBV19

CDR3aa: CSASRGGGTEAFF
CDR3nt: TGCAGTGCTAGTAGGGGTGGTGGGACTGAAGCTTTCTTT
j_gene: TRBJ1-1
abundance: NA
d_gene: NA
v_gene: TRBV20-1

CDR3aa: CASSLVLAGGGDTQYF
CDR3nt: TGCGCCAGCAGCTTGGTCCTAGCGGGGGGTGGAGATACGCAGTATTTT
j_gene: TRBJ2-3
abundance: NA
d_gene: TRBD2
v_gene: TRBV5-1

CDR3aa: CASSFFLRQAPYEQYF
CDR3nt: TGTGCCAGCAGCTTCTTCCTGAGACAGGCCCCCTACGAGCAGTACTTC
j_gene: TRBJ2-7
abundance: NA
d_gene: NA
v_gene: TRBV13

CDR3aa: CASSQGVQGGYGYTF
CDR3nt: TGCGCCAGCAGCCAAGGAGTACAGGGGGGCTATGGCTACACCTTC
j_gene: TRBJ1-2
abundance: NA
d_gene: TRBD1
v_gene: TRBV4-1

CDR3aa: CASSETAHNEQFF
CDR3nt: TGCGCCAGCAGTGAGACTGCACACAATGAGCAGTTCTTC
j_gene: TRBJ2-1
abundance: NA
d_gene: NA
v_gene: TRBV10-2

CDR3aa: CASSLRAGGRNEQFF
CDR3nt: TGTGCCAGCAGCTTAAGAGCGGGAGGGCGCAATGAGCAGTTCTTC
j_gene: TRBJ2-1
abundance: NA
d_gene: TRBD2
v_gene: TRBV11-2

CDR3aa: CASSFQPGGAETQYF
CDR3nt: TGTGCCAGCAGCTTCCAACCCGGGGGAGCGGAGACCCAGTACTTC
j_gene: TRBJ2-5
abundance: NA
d_gene: NA
v_gene: TRBV11-3

CDR3aa: CASSVGLAGGIETQYF
CDR3nt: TGTGCCAGCAGTGTTGGGCTAGCGGGAGGAATCGAGACCCAGTACTTC
j_gene: TRBJ2-5
abundance: NA
d_gene: TRBD2
v_gene: TRBV2

CDR3aa: CASSVVGTGVGYTF
CDR3nt: TGTGCCAGCAGCGTAGTAGGGACAGGGGTGGGCTACACCTTC
j_gene: TRBJ1-2
abundance: NA
d_gene: TRBD1
v_gene: TRBV9

CDR3aa: CASSPGQTSGNTIYF
CDR3nt: TGTGCCAGCTCACCCGGACAGACCTCTGGAAACACCATATATTTT
j_gene: TRBJ1-3
abundance: NA
d_gene: NA
v_gene: TRBV18

CDR3aa: CASSFMASGGETQYF
CDR3nt: TGCGCCAGCAGCTTCATGGCTAGCGGGGGGGAGACCCAGTACTTC
j_gene: TRBJ2-5
abundance: NA
d_gene: TRBD2
v_gene: TRBV5-1

CDR3aa: CASSYLLNQPQHF
CDR3nt: TGTGCCAGCAGTTACCTATTGAATCAGCCCCAGCATTTT
j_gene: TRBJ1-5
abundance: NA
d_gene: NA
v_gene: TRBV6-2/TRBV6-3

CDR3aa: CSASLAYEQYF
CDR3nt: TGCAGTGCTAGCCTTGCGTACGAGCAGTACTTC
j_gene: TRBJ2-7
abundance: once
d_gene: NA
v_gene: TRBV20-1

CDR3aa: CATSRDRADTQYF
CDR3nt: TGTGCCACCAGCAGAGATAGAGCAGATACGCAGTATTTT
j_gene: TRBJ2-3
abundance: NA
d_gene: NA
v_gene: TRBV15

CDR3aa: CASGLVLGRDRNQPQHF
CDR3nt: TGTGCTAGTGGTTTGGTACTCGGAAGGGACAGGAATCAGCCCCAGCATTTT
j_gene: TRBJ1-5
abundance: NA
d_gene: TRBD1
v_gene: TRBV12-5

CDR3aa: CASSPAGAGVDEQYF
CDR3nt: TGTGCCAGCAGCCCGGCGGGGGCAGGGGTCGACGAGCAGTACTTC
j_gene: TRBJ2-7
abundance: NA
d_gene: NA
v_gene: TRBV5-4